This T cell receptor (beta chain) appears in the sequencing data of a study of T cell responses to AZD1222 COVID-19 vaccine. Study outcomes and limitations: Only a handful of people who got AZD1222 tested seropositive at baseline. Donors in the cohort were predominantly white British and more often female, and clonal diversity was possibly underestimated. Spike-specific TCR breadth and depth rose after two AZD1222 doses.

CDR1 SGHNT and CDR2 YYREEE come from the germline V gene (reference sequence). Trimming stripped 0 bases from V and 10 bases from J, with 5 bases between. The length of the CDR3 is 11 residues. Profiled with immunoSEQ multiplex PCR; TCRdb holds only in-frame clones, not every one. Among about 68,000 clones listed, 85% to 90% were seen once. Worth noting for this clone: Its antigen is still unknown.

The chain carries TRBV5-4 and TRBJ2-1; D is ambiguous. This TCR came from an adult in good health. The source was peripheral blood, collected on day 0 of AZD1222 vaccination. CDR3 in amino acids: CASSLGYEQFF. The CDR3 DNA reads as TGTGCCAGCAGCTTGGGGTACGAGCAGTTCTTC.